Below, 26 T cell receptor beta chains from the same sample are listed, as sequenced in a study of CD8 T cells in ankylosing spondylitis. Regarding the study as a whole: Characteristic of ankylosing spondylitis blood, it appeared, was a TCR beta motif comprising fewer than 10 highly homologous variants.

Antigen specificity for these receptors is unknown. TCRdb re-called the 5' RACE reads with MiXCR, one entry per CDR3 protein. The sample shows more than 300,000 distinct CDR3 sequences, less than 10% of them seen only once. Sequencing was performed on blood, either unsorted or a sorted T cell fraction (not recorded which). The origin of the receptors is a male donor with ankylosing spondylitis.

This clonotype was seen more than once but under ten times. CDR3 bases: TGTGCCAGTACAACAGGGGCTTCACCCCTCCACTTT. Its translation is CASTTGASPLHF. This chain connects TRBV19 to TRBJ1-6; 7 bases line up with TRBD1. V lost 7 bases and J lost 9; bases outside the gene matches: 3. The germline V gene has CDR1 LNHDA and CDR2 SQIVND (reference sequence). This CDR3 is built from 12 residues.

The chain links TRBV6-5 to TRBJ1-3; TRBD1 is a possible D gene (6 bases). CDR1 and CDR2 (germline): MNHEY, SVGAGI. The CDR3 covers 15 residues. V was clipped by 2 bases and J by 4 bases, with 12 bases between them. The CDR3 here is CASSYETGSGNTIYF. The DNA of the CDR3 is TGTGCCAGCAGTTACGAAACAGGGAGCGGAAACACCATATATTTT.

This clonotype was picked up many times. This sequence joins TRBV10-3 and TRBJ2-7, with D perhaps assigned TRBD1 or TRBD2 (6 bases each). CDR1 ENHRY and CDR2 SYGVKD come from the germline V gene. Trimming pared 3 bases from V and 9 bases from J, leaving 12 bases between. The CDR3 has 12 residues. CDR3 DNA: TGTGCCATCAGTGACTCTGAGGGGGGGCAGTACTTC. Amino acid sequence: CAISDSEGGQYF.

V gene TRBV7-9 combines with J gene TRBJ2-3; D may match TRBD1 or TRBD2 (5 bases each). This CDR3 is built from 15 residues. Germline assignment: CDR1 SEHNR and CDR2 FQNEAQ (reference sequence). The germline V and J ends were trimmed by 8 bases and 2 bases, with 17 bases remaining between them. As DNA, the CDR3 is TGTGCCAGCTTGAAGCAAGCGGACATCACAGATACGCAGTATTTT. Translating gives CASLKQADITDTQYF.

There are many counts of this clonotype. This chain connects TRBV10-3 to TRBJ2-5; no clear D. The CDR3 sequence is 13 residues long. V was shortened by 6 bases and J by 5 bases, with 13 bases between the two germline ends. Germline assignment: CDR1 ENHRY and CDR2 SYGVKD. CDR3 amino acids: CAISINFRETQYF. Written as DNA, the CDR3 is TGTGCCATCAGCATAAATTTCCGGGAGACCCAGTACTTC.

Ten or more counts support this clonotype. The chain is built from TRBV10-3 and TRBJ2-1; 8 nucleotides align to TRBD1. The CDR3 runs to 15 residues. V lost 3 bases, J lost 1 base, and 2 bases stayed unmatched. Germline V lookup: CDR1 ENHRY, CDR2 SYGVKD. This CDR3 is CAISDRGPSYNEQFF. Here the CDR3 DNA reads TGTGCCATCAGTGACAGGGGGCCGTCCTACAATGAGCAGTTCTTC.

This clonotype was found a few times. V and J are TRBV27 and TRBJ2-1; no firm D call. CDR3 size: 14 residues. Germline assignment: CDR1 MNHEY and CDR2 SMNVEV (reference sequence). V lost 7 bases to trimming and J lost 1 base, with 11 bases between them. CDR3 in amino acids: CASKVERSYNEQFF. The CDR3 bases are TGTGCCAGCAAAGTGGAGAGGTCCTACAATGAGCAGTTCTTC.

This clonotype was picked up a small number of times. V gene TRBV7-2 combines with J gene TRBJ1-1; perhaps TRBD1 as D (6 bases). The germline gives CDR1 SGHTA, CDR2 FQGNSA. The CDR3 spans 12 residues. Trimming took 1 base from V and 9 from J, leaving 9 bases between them. CDR3: CASSLVGGQAFF. For the CDR3, the DNA is TGTGCCAGCAGCTTAGTTGGGGGGCAAGCTTTCTTT.

The chain uses TRBV20-1 and TRBJ1-4; D is ambiguous. Germline CDR1 is DFQATT and CDR2 is SNEGSKA (reference sequence). V lost 6 bases and J lost 6, with 5 bases in between. The CDR3 contains 10 residues. The CDR3 sequence: CSADHEKLFF. The CDR3 DNA follows: TGCAGTGCGGACCATGAAAAACTGTTTTTT.

This clonotype was recorded at least ten times. CDR3 bases: TGCAGCGTTGATTGGGGAGGCACCGGGGAGCTGTTTTTT. Protein: CSVDWGGTGELFF. This sequence joins TRBV29-1 and TRBJ2-2; tentative D call: TRBD2 (6 bases). Germline lookup yields CDR1 SQVTM and CDR2 ANQGSEA. CDR3 size: 13 residues. V lost 3 bases and J lost 4, with 9 bases in between.

In its sample, this clonotype was seen a few times. The chain couples TRBV7-3 to TRBJ1-1, with D unresolved. Looked up from germline, CDR1 is SGHTA and CDR2 is FQGTGA. This CDR3 region has 14 residues. V shed 5 bases and J shed 1 base, with 11 bases lying between them. CDR3 DNA: TGTGCCAGCAGCAGATCAGGCGCGAACACTGAAGCTTTCTTT. It codes for CASSRSGANTEAFF. Together with reference TRBV7-3 and TRBJ1-1, the CDR3 gives the full variable domain: GAGVSQTPSNKVTEKGKYVELRCDPISGHTALYWYRQSLGQGPEFLIYFQGTGAADDSGLPNDRFFAVRPEGSVSTLKIQRTERGDSAVYLCASSRSGANTEAFFGQGTRLTVV.

The J gene is TRBJ1-2, the V gene TRBV28; no clear D. The V end lost 2 bases, the J end lost 3 bases, and 7 bases lay between the germline ends. The length of the CDR3 is 13 residues. Germline CDR1 MDHEN, CDR2 SYDVKM. The CDR3 DNA is TGTGCCAGCAGTTTAACAATATACTATGGCTACACCTTC. Its protein product is CASSLTIYYGYTF.

In its sample, this clonotype was seen many times. V usage is TRBV7-3 and J usage is TRBJ2-4; the D gene is possibly TRBD1 (6 bases). Trimming removed 2 bases from V and 0 bases from J, with 14 bases in between. The germline gives CDR1 SGHTA, CDR2 FQGTGA. CDR3 size: 17 residues. CDR3 nucleotide sequence: TGTGCCAGCAGCTTAGGGGGCCAGGGTCTAGCCAAAAACATTCAGTACTTC. It encodes CASSLGGQGLAKNIQYF.

The rearrangement uses TRBV11-1 and TRBJ2-1, with D possibly TRBD1 on 6 matching bases. Germline loops: CDR1 SGHAT, CDR2 FQDESV (reference sequence). V was shortened by 1 base and J by 2 bases, with 18 bases between the two germline ends. The CDR3 is made up of 18 amino acids. CDR3 protein: CASSLDPKQGVTYNEQFF. The DNA for the CDR3 is TGTGCCAGCAGCTTAGACCCTAAACAGGGTGTGACCTACAATGAGCAGTTCTTC. The variable domain in full, completed from reference TRBV11-1 and TRBJ2-1, reads EAEVAQSPRYKITEKSQAVAFWCDPISGHATLYWYRQILGQGPELLVQFQDESVVDDSQLPKDRFSAERLKGVDSTLKIQPAELGDSAMYLCASSLDPKQGVTYNEQFFGPGTRLTVL.

This clonotype was recorded a few times. The chain carries TRBV24-1 and TRBJ2-7; D is uncertain. This CDR3 comprises 13 residues. Germline V CDR1 and CDR2: KGHDR, SFDVKD. Trimming removed 3 bases from V and 0 bases from J, with 5 bases in between. DNA of the CDR3: TGTGCCACCAGTGATACCACCTCCTACGAGCAGTACTTC. It codes for CATSDTTSYEQYF.

The chain links TRBV6-1 to TRBJ1-5; 8 nucleotides match TRBD1. CDR3 size: 16 residues. The germline V gene encodes CDR1 MNHNS and CDR2 SASEGT. J lost 5 bases, V lost 6 bases, and 12 bases had no gene match. The CDR3: CASSPLGTGSDQPQHF. As DNA, the CDR3 is TGTGCCAGCAGCCCCCTAGGGACAGGCTCGGATCAGCCCCAGCATTTT.

This clonotype was counted between two and nine times. The V gene is TRBV4-1, the J gene TRBJ2-1; either TRBD1 or TRBD2 may fit D (5 bases each). V was clipped by 5 bases and J by 3 bases, with 14 bases between them. Germline CDR1 and CDR2: MGHRA and YSYEKL. The length of the CDR3 is 15 residues. CDR3 coding DNA: TGCGCCAGCAGCGCCCTCTGGGGGATCTACAATGAGCAGTTCTTC. Protein: CASSALWGIYNEQFF.

The V call is TRBV4-1, the J call TRBJ2-7; D might be TRBD2 (6 bases). Trimming cost V 0 bases and J 6 bases, with 18 bases left between them. This CDR3 is 16 amino acids long. CDR1 and CDR2 (germline): MGHRA, YSYEKL. CDR3 DNA: TGCGCCAGCAGCCAAGACCCCGGGACTGGTCGTCGCGAGCAGTACTTC. Protein sequence: CASSQDPGTGRREQYF.

The chain uses TRBV20-1 and TRBJ1-2; 9 bases fit TRBD1. This CDR3 comprises 14 residues. Trimming cost V 5 bases and J 8 bases; bases outside gene matches: 12. Germline CDR1 is DFQATT and CDR2 is SNEGSKA (reference sequence). CDR3 coding DNA: TGCAGTGCTGGGACAGGGTGGGATCTCCTCGGCTACACCTTC. Its protein is CSAGTGWDLLGYTF.

This clonotype was detected a few times. This may stem from a read error, because a much larger clone lies one nucleotide away. The V and J genes are TRBV5-6 and TRBJ2-7; 10 nucleotides match TRBD2. V lost 6 bases, J lost 0 bases, and 3 bases stayed unmatched. The CDR3 runs 14 residues. CDR1 is SGHDT, CDR2 YYEEEE, per germline. In nucleotides, the CDR3 is TGTGCCAGCAACTCTAGCGGGAGCTCCTACGAGCAGTACTTC. It codes for CASNSSGSSYEQYF.

There are a few counts of this clonotype. The chain carries TRBV28 and TRBJ2-3; 7 bases are shared with TRBD2. CDR3 length: 14 residues. Germline trimming cut 8 bases from V and 1 base from J; bases unmatched to any gene: 6. Germline V CDR1 and CDR2: MDHEN, SYDVKM. The CDR3 loop reads CASGNSGGTDTQYF. CDR3 sequence (DNA): TGTGCCAGCGGCAACAGCGGGGGCACAGATACGCAGTATTTT.

This clonotype was observed many times. The chain links TRBV12-3 or TRBV12-4 to TRBJ2-3, with 8 bases fitting TRBD1. Germline trimming cut 5 bases from V and 5 bases from J; bases unmatched to any gene: 3. This CDR3 has 13 amino acids. The CDR3 here is CASSRTGRDTQYF. CDR3 DNA: TGTGCCAGCAGTCGGACAGGGCGAGATACGCAGTATTTT.

This clonotype showed up just a few times. This rearrangement joins TRBV12-3 or TRBV12-4 to TRBJ2-1; TRBD2 aligns across 11 bases. The CDR3 extends over 14 amino acids. V shed 6 bases and J 6 bases; nucleotides not matched to a gene: 4. CDR3 coding DNA: TGTGCCAGCAGGAGGGGGACTAGCGGCAATGAGCAGTTCTTC. Its translation: CASRRGTSGNEQFF.

This clonotype occurred many times. This chain links TRBV28 with TRBJ2-7, with 7 bases fitting TRBD1. The CDR3 sequence is 14 residues long. Germline CDR1 is MDHEN and CDR2 is SYDVKM. V shed 5 bases, J shed 2 bases, and the junction held 6 bases outside the gene matches. CDR3 region: CASSGDSLTYEQYF. CDR3 nucleotides: TGTGCCAGCAGTGGGGACAGTTTAACCTACGAGCAGTACTTC. Supplemented by reference TRBV28 and TRBJ2-7, the full variable domain reads DVKVTQSSRYLVKRTGEKVFLECVQDMDHENMFWYRQDPGLGLRLIYFSYDVKMKEKGDIPEGYSVSREKKERFSLILESASTNQTSMYLCASSGDSLTYEQYFGPGTRLTVT.

This clonotype has only a few counts. This chain links TRBV19 with TRBJ2-7, with D perhaps matching TRBD2 (5 bases). Germline CDR1 and CDR2: LNHDA and SQIVND (reference sequence). The CDR3 has 14 amino acids. Trimming pared 6 bases from V and 2 bases from J, leaving 14 bases between. As DNA, the CDR3 is TGTGCCAGTAGCCTTGACTACGGAACCTACGAGCAGTACTTC. It codes for CASSLDYGTYEQYF.

This clonotype was recorded many times. In DNA, the CDR3 is TGTGCCAGCAGTTTAGGACTAGCGGGCGGTTTCGGCAATGAGCAGTTCTTC. This codes for CASSLGLAGGFGNEQFF. This chain links TRBV28 with TRBJ2-1, with TRBD2 identical over 11 bases. This CDR3 comprises 17 residues. Germline V CDR1 and CDR2: MDHEN, SYDVKM. J was trimmed by 6 bases and V by 2 bases; bases with no gene match: 9.